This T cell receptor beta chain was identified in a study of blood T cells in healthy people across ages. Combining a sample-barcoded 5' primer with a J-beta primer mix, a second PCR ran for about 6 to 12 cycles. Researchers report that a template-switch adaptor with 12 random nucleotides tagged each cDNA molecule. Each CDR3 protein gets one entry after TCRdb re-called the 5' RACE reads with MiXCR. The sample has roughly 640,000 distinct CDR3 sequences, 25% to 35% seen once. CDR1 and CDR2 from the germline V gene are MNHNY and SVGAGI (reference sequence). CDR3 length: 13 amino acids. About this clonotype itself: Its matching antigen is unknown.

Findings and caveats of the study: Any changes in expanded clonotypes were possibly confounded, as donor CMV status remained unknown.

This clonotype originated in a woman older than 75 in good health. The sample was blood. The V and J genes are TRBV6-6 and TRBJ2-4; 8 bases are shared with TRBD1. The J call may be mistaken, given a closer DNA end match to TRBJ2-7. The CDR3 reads CAGGSTGGYEQYF. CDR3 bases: TGTGCCGGCGGGTCTACAGGGGGCTACGAGCAGTACTTC.